Presented here are 5 T cell receptor beta chains from one specimen sequenced in a study of early T cells in non-severe SARS-CoV-2 infection. TCRdb reanalysed the 5' RACE reads using MiXCR and keeps one entry per CDR3 protein. The sample has some 49,000 distinct CDR3 sequences; approximately 10% are singletons. The specimen sequenced was whole blood. The receptors here all came from an adult who was a healthcare worker with PCR-confirmed SARS-CoV-2 infection or an uninfected control (not recorded which).

This sequence joins TRBV6-5 and TRBJ1-5, with D maybe TRBD1 (5 bases). The CDR3 has 14 residues. The V end was cut by 5 bases, the J end by 7 bases, with 15 bases between. CDR1 is MNHEY, CDR2 SVGAGI, per germline. CDR3: CASSQTDSRQPQHF. The CDR3 coding sequence is TGTGCCAGCAGTCAGACTGACAGCCGGCAGCCCCAGCATTTT.

This clonotype appeared many times. The chain joins TRBV4-1 to TRBJ2-1, with D uncertain. This CDR3 spans 17 amino acids. CDR1 and CDR2 (germline): MGHRA, YSYEKL. Trimming removed 1 base at V and 0 bases at J, with 13 bases between. The CDR3 spells CASSQVDLGLSYNEQFF. CDR3 in DNA: TGCGCCAGCAGCCAAGTGGATCTTGGCCTCTCCTACAATGAGCAGTTCTTC.

This clonotype was recorded many times. This chain uses TRBV12-3 or TRBV12-4 with TRBJ2-3; D is unresolved. The CDR3 is 13 amino acids. V was pared by 7 bases and J by 5 bases, with 13 bases between. Written as DNA, the CDR3 is TGTGCCAGCACCACCGACGTGGGAGATACGCAGTATTTT. Translation gives CASTTDVGDTQYF.

This clonotype was seen at least ten times. The chain uses TRBV9 and TRBJ1-5; no clear D gene. Trimming shortened V by 0 bases and J by 6 bases, and 10 bases separated the two germline ends. CDR3 size: 14 residues. Germline V gene lookup returns CDR1 SGDLS and CDR2 YYNGEE. CDR3: CASSVDGKRQPQHF. Here the CDR3 DNA reads TGTGCCAGCAGCGTAGATGGGAAACGTCAGCCCCAGCATTTT. The full variable domain, rest sourced from reference TRBV9 and TRBJ1-5, is DSGVTQTPKHLITATGQRVTLRCSPRSGDLSVYWYQQSLDQGLQFLIQYYNGEERAKGNILERFSAQQFPDLHSELNLSSLELGDSALYFCASSVDGKRQPQHFGDGTRLSIL.

This clonotype was seen repeatedly, ten times or more. The chain employs TRBV5-4 and TRBJ2-1; TRBD2 matches at 12 bases. Germline V gives CDR1 SGHNT, CDR2 YYREEE (reference sequence). The V segment lost 4 bases and the J segment 4 bases; nucleotides outside the gene matches: 3. CDR3 size: 15 residues. CDR3 in DNA: TGTGCCAGCAGCCGCGGGACTAGCGGGTACAATGAGCAGTTCTTC. This encodes CASSRGTSGYNEQFF.